The clone carrying this T cell receptor beta chain was counted ten times or more. This sample is part of a study of T-cell reconstitution after alpha-beta-depleted transplantation in children. The CDR3 length is 16 residues. The V gene lost 0 bases and the J gene lost 4 bases, with 12 bases spanning the gap. Per germline, CDR1 SEHNR and CDR2 FQNEAQ (reference sequence). The TCRbeta library was prepared with unique molecular identifiers. Using its own MiXCR run on the PCR reads, TCRdb lists one record per CDR3 protein. The sample consists of around 110,000 distinct CDR3 sequences, 10% of them appearing once.

The specimen comprised PBMCs, sampled before TCRalphabeta/CD19-depleted stem cell transplant. The clonotype originates from a boy aged 2-15 years with acute lymphoblastic leukemia, due to receive a stem cell transplant. The rearrangement joins TRBV7-9 to TRBJ2-2, with D possibly being TRBD2 (6 bases). CDR3 residues: CASSLAELAITGELFF. CDR3 nucleotides: TGTGCCAGCAGCTTAGCCGAACTAGCAATCACCGGGGAGCTGTTTTTT.